One sample yielded the 28 T cell receptor beta chains listed below, sequenced in a study of shared T cell receptors in the human thymus. Sequenced by immunoSEQ multiplex PCR; TCRdb stores in-frame clones only, minus some. The repertoire holds 720,000 or so clones, 80% to 90% seen once, with roughly 0.01% in the top ten. The same sample was also used in a study of human thymus T cells.

Sequenced sample: thymocytes. The receptors were gathered from a girl less than two years old with a congenital heart defect.

This chain joins TRBV9 and TRBJ1-1, with D perhaps TRBD1 (5 bases). Trimming removed 0 bases from V and 4 bases from J, with 19 bases in between. The CDR3 runs 17 residues. CDR1 SGDLS and CDR2 YYNGEE come from the germline V gene. The CDR3 sequence is CASSVDRNSIYPTEAFF. For the CDR3, the DNA is TGTGCCAGCAGCGTAGACAGGAACTCAATATATCCCACTGAAGCTTTCTTT. The full variable domain, rest sourced from reference TRBV9 and TRBJ1-1, is DSGVTQTPKHLITATGQRVTLRCSPRSGDLSVYWYQQSLDQGLQFLIQYYNGEERAKGNILERFSAQQFPDLHSELNLSSLELGDSALYFCASSVDRNSIYPTEAFFGQGTRLTVV.

This clone was detected only a few times. The CDR3 DNA follows: TGTGCCAGCAGCCCAGGGAAGGTCGGGCAGCCAAATGAAAAACTGTTTTTT. It yields the protein CASSPGKVGQPNEKLFF. This sequence joins TRBV7-9 and TRBJ1-4; TRBD1 might be the D (5 bases). CDR3 length equals 17 residues. Germline CDR1 SEHNR, CDR2 FQNEAQ (reference sequence). Trimming shortened V by 5 bases and J by 5 bases, and 21 bases separated the two germline ends.

The rearrangement joins TRBV19 to TRBJ1-6; D is perhaps TRBD1 (5 bases). Germline-derived CDR1 and CDR2 are LNHDA and SQIVND (reference sequence). V lost 5 bases, J lost 10 bases, and 21 bases lay in between. This CDR3 region has 16 residues. CDR3 loop: CASSPSRRGLGSPLHF. The DNA for the CDR3 is TGTGCCAGTAGTCCCAGTAGGAGGGGTCTCGGGTCACCCCTCCACTTT.

V gene TRBV30 combines with J gene TRBJ2-2, with 7 bases aligning to TRBD1. Germline assignment: CDR1 GTSNPN and CDR2 SVGIG (reference sequence). The CDR3 loop spans 15 amino acids. J gave up 2 bases and V 2 bases, and 5 bases lay outside the gene matches. Here the CDR3 reads CAWSFGTANTGELFF. The CDR3 coding sequence is TGTGCCTGGAGTTTTGGGACAGCCAACACCGGGGAGCTGTTTTTT.

V gene TRBV11-2 combines with J gene TRBJ2-7; D possibly corresponds to TRBD2 (6 bases). The V end lost 3 bases, the J end lost 5 bases, and 14 bases lay between the germline ends. In germline, CDR1 is SGHAT, CDR2 FQNNGV. The CDR3 consists of 14 residues. DNA of the CDR3: TGTGCCAGCAGCTTCGAGCGGGTGGGGAACGAGCAGTACTTC. It codes for CASSFERVGNEQYF.

The chain couples TRBV12-5 to TRBJ1-2, with D possibly matching TRBD1 (5 bases). In germline, CDR1 is LGHNT, CDR2 FRNRAP. This CDR3 has 13 residues. V lost 0 bases, J lost 8 bases, and 10 bases lay in between. The CDR3 region has the DNA TGTGCTAGTGGTTTGGTACCAGGGCTGGGCTACACCTTC. Its protein product is CASGLVPGLGYTF. The full variable domain, with the rest looked up from reference TRBV12-5 and TRBJ1-2, is DARVTQTPRHKVTEMGQEVTMRCQPILGHNTVFWYRQTMMQGLELLAYFRNRAPLDDSGMPKDRFSAEMPDATLATLKIQPSEPRDSAVYFCASGLVPGLGYTFGSGTRLTVV.

The chain couples TRBV6-1 to TRBJ1-2; 7 bases line up with TRBD1. Germline CDR1 MNHNS, CDR2 SASEGT. Germline trimming cut 1 base from V and 6 bases from J; bases unmatched to any gene: 8. This CDR3 has 15 residues. DNA for the CDR3: TGTGCCAGCAGTGAAGAACTGGACAGGTCGGATGGCTACACCTTC. Translating it yields CASSEELDRSDGYTF.

The chain carries TRBV10-3 and TRBJ2-2, with 9 bases matching TRBD1. The CDR3 is 14 residues long. Per the germline V gene, CDR1 is ENHRY and CDR2 is SYGVKD. V was clipped by 9 bases and J by 1 base; unmatched bases: 3. The CDR3 bases are TGTGCCATTCCGGGACAGGGGAACACCGGGGAGCTGTTTTTT. Translation: CAIPGQGNTGELFF.

A few counts support this clone. This chain links TRBV7-2 with TRBJ1-5; D uncertain. This CDR3 region has 16 residues. Germline values: CDR1 SGHTA, CDR2 FQGNSA. The V and J ends lost 1 base and 4 bases respectively, with 14 bases between them. CDR3 nucleotides: TGTGCCAGCAGCTTAGGTGCTGGCCTCAATAATCAGCCCCAGCATTTT. This codes for CASSLGAGLNNQPQHF.

The J gene is TRBJ1-2, the V gene TRBV7-8; TRBD1 agrees at 7 bases. With V trimmed by 5 bases and J by 8 bases, 17 bases remained unmatched. Germline-derived CDR1 and CDR2 are SGHVS and FQNEAQ. There are 16 residues in the CDR3. The DNA for the CDR3 is TGTGCCAGCAGCAAACATCCAGGGGGAACACGATTCGGCTACACCTTC. Encoded protein: CASSKHPGGTRFGYTF.

V is TRBV11-3 and J is TRBJ1-1; perhaps TRBD1 as D (6 bases). The V gene's germline CDR1 is SGHNT and CDR2 YENEEA. Trimming took off 1 base at V and 0 bases at J, with 6 bases between the two ends. The length of the CDR3 is 14 residues. CDR3 sequence: CASSLGGLNTEAFF. The DNA for the CDR3 is TGTGCCAGCAGCTTAGGGGGGCTGAACACTGAAGCTTTCTTT.

J is TRBJ1-6 and V is TRBV4-1; 8 bases align to TRBD1. The CDR3 is made up of 17 amino acids. The germline CDR1 and CDR2 sequences are MGHRA and YSYEKL. V shed 1 base and J 10 bases; nucleotides not matched to a gene: 12. The CDR3 is CASSQGGTGQRASPLHF. The CDR3 bases are TGCGCCAGCAGCCAAGGGGGGACAGGCCAACGTGCCTCACCCCTCCACTTT.

The V gene is TRBV11-2, the J gene TRBJ1-3; D is uncertain. The V gene lost 1 base and the J gene lost 4 bases, with 23 bases spanning the gap. This CDR3 contains 19 residues. CDR1 is SGHAT, CDR2 FQNNGV, per germline. The DNA for the CDR3 is TGTGCCAGCAGCTTAGTTTCTAGTGTTCGGCAGTATGCCGGAAACACCATATATTTT. As protein: CASSLVSSVRQYAGNTIYF.

This chain uses TRBV13 with TRBJ2-1; D is uncertain. Deletions cut 6 bases from V and 5 bases from J, with 5 bases between. CDR1 and CDR2 (germline): PRHDT, FYEKMQ (reference sequence). CDR3 length: 11 amino acids. CDR3 sequence: CASRINNEQFF. CDR3 coding DNA: TGTGCCAGCAGAATCAACAATGAGCAGTTCTTC.

The chain couples TRBV4-3 to TRBJ1-5, with D unclear. V was cut by 0 bases and J by 6 bases, with 12 bases left in between. The CDR3 has 15 amino acids. CDR1 is LGHNA, CDR2 YSLEER, per germline. CDR3 loop: CASSQDEGRGQPQHF. The CDR3 nucleotides are TGCGCCAGCAGCCAAGATGAAGGTCGGGGTCAGCCCCAGCATTTT.

The rearrangement links TRBV25-1 to TRBJ2-7; TRBD1 matches 11 bases. V dropped 6 bases and J dropped 6; count of bases not matched to a gene: 7. The germline V gene encodes CDR1 MGHDK and CDR2 SYGVNS. The CDR3 loop spans 14 amino acids. DNA for the CDR3: TGTGCCAGCAGCGTGCCCGGGACAGGGGGCGAGCAGTACTTC. Translating gives CASSVPGTGGEQYF.

The chain is built from TRBV7-8 and TRBJ2-1; 10 bases are shared with TRBD2. Germline V gives CDR1 SGHVS, CDR2 FQNEAQ. The CDR3 is 19 amino acids. Unmatched junction bases numbered 14, after V lost 6 bases and J lost 0 bases. In DNA, the CDR3 is TGTGCCAGCAGTACCCCCGGACTAGCGGATTCTAGCTCCTACAATGAGCAGTTCTTC. Its translation: CASSTPGLADSSSYNEQFF.

The chain links TRBV5-5 to TRBJ1-2; the match to TRBD1 covers 8 bases. CDR3 size: 12 residues. V lost 4 bases and J lost 8; bases outside the gene matches: 4. From germline, CDR1 is SGHKS and CDR2 YYEKEE (reference sequence). For the CDR3, the DNA is TGTGCCAGCAGCACAGGGACAGGCGGCTACACCTTC. Amino acid sequence: CASSTGTGGYTF.

The chain employs TRBV5-1 and TRBJ2-1; 11 bases are a match to TRBD2. The CDR3 consists of 15 residues. The V segment lost 0 bases and the J segment 7 bases; nucleotides outside the gene matches: 3. CDR1 and CDR2 from the germline V gene are SGHRS and YFSETQ. Here the CDR3 reads CASSLGVAGGNEQFF. CDR3 DNA sequence: TGCGCCAGCAGCTTGGGGGTAGCGGGGGGGAATGAGCAGTTCTTC.

The chain uses TRBV25-1 and TRBJ1-6; no clear D. Trimming pared 2 bases from V and 6 bases from J, leaving 11 bases between. CDR1 MGHDK and CDR2 SYGVNS come from the germline V gene. The CDR3 extends over 15 amino acids. CDR3 loop: CASSEGRTPNSPLHF. CDR3 nucleotide sequence: TGTGCCAGCAGTGAAGGACGGACTCCTAATTCACCCCTCCACTTT.

This clone appeared once. V usage is TRBV6-1 and J usage is TRBJ2-5, with D perhaps TRBD1 (6 bases). Germline CDR1 MNHNS, CDR2 SASEGT. CDR3 length: 16 amino acids. V was cut by 2 bases and J by 2 bases, with 15 bases left in between. The CDR3 here is CASSELWTVPQETQYF. CDR3 DNA sequence: TGTGCCAGCAGTGAATTGTGGACAGTCCCTCAAGAGACCCAGTACTTC.

This clone was seen a few times. This chain uses TRBV7-2 with TRBJ2-7, with a weak D call TRBD1 (5 bases). CDR1 and CDR2 (germline): SGHTA, FQGNSA. The V and J ends lost 2 bases and 2 bases respectively, with 19 bases between them. CDR3 length: 17 amino acids. CDR3 bases: TGTGCCAGCAGCTTATGTCAGCCAGGGCGAAAAACCTACGAGCAGTACTTC. Translated: CASSLCQPGRKTYEQYF.

The CDR3 DNA reads TGTGCCAGCAGCGTAGGTGCGGGCAGGGGCACTGAAGCTTTCTTT. This sequence encodes CASSVGAGRGTEAFF. This chain uses TRBV9 with TRBJ1-1; D is perhaps TRBD1 (6 bases). Trimming left V 0 bases short and J 4 bases short, with 13 bases between. Germline-derived CDR1 and CDR2 are SGDLS and YYNGEE. The CDR3 covers 15 residues. Looking up the rest from reference TRBV9 and TRBJ1-1 gives the full variable domain: DSGVTQTPKHLITATGQRVTLRCSPRSGDLSVYWYQQSLDQGLQFLIQYYNGEERAKGNILERFSAQQFPDLHSELNLSSLELGDSALYFCASSVGAGRGTEAFFGQGTRLTVV.

The chain joins TRBV10-1 to TRBJ2-7, with D uncertain. Germline-derived CDR1 and CDR2 are WNHNN and SYGVQD (reference sequence). This CDR3 is built from 13 residues. The V end lost 2 bases, the J end lost 2 bases, and 7 bases lay between the germline ends. CDR3: CASSEGQAYEQYF. The CDR3 region has the DNA TGCGCCAGCAGTGAGGGTCAGGCCTACGAGCAGTACTTC.

The chain carries TRBV2 and TRBJ2-7; 10 bases line up with TRBD1. The CDR3 is 14 amino acids. J lost 1 base, V lost 8 bases, and 5 bases had no gene match. Germline CDR1 reads SNHLY; CDR2 reads FYNNEI. Here the CDR3 DNA reads TGTGCCAGCGTGGCGGACAGGGGGTCCTACGAGCAGTACTTC. It specifies CASVADRGSYEQYF.

The CDR3 DNA is TGTGCCAGCAGCTTCCGCCGGGGACAGGACGGCGGTAGGGAGACCCAGTACTTC. It yields the protein CASSFRRGQDGGRETQYF. V and J are TRBV5-5 and TRBJ2-5; 8 bases map to TRBD1. From germline, CDR1 is SGHKS and CDR2 YYEKEE (reference sequence). The CDR3 has 18 residues. J gave up 5 bases and V 2 bases, and 17 bases lay outside the gene matches.

This clone was seen only once. The chain employs TRBV15 and TRBJ1-1; D gene unclear. V was clipped by 1 base and J by 0 bases, with 12 bases between them. CDR3 length equals 16 residues. Germline loops: CDR1 LNHNV, CDR2 YYDKDF (reference sequence). Written as DNA, the CDR3 is TGTGCCACCAGCAGAGCGCGAGACAACATGAACACTGAAGCTTTCTTT. Translation gives CATSRARDNMNTEAFF.

This chain links TRBV5-1 with TRBJ1-3; TRBD1 agrees at 8 bases. The CDR3 length is 17 residues. The V gene's germline CDR1 is SGHRS and CDR2 YFSETQ. Trimming at V came to 3 bases and at J to 7 bases, leaving 15 bases not matched to a gene. The CDR3 nucleotides read TGCGCCAGCAGCTCCTCATCAGGGGGCGTTGAGGCGAACACCATATATTTT. Translation: CASSSSSGGVEANTIYF.